The present entry profiles one T cell receptor (beta chain) with its context. Its target is not known. This entry comes from a study of T cell responses to AZD1222 COVID-19 vaccine. Study-level background: Pooling covered second doses at about 4 or about 12 weeks.

Germline CDR1 is MDHEN and CDR2 is SYDVKM. V was clipped by 6 bases and J by 4 bases; unmatched bases: 4. The CDR3 loop spans 14 amino acids. TCRdb keeps only in-frame clones here, not all; method: immunoSEQ multiplex PCR. This table has some 130,000 clones, 75% to 90% appearing once. Points from the study as a whole: There were mostly white British donors and more females than males, and clonal diversity was possibly underestimated. Spike-specific TCRs gained breadth and depth after people received two AZD1222 doses.

Sample: peripheral blood, taken on day 0 of AZD1222 vaccination. This clonotype originated in an adult in good health. The V and J genes are TRBV28 and TRBJ1-1; 11 bases map to TRBD1. The CDR3 nucleotides are TGTGCCAGCAGGGCCGGGACAGGGGGCACTGAAGCTTTCTTT. Translated, it gives CASRAGTGGTEAFF.